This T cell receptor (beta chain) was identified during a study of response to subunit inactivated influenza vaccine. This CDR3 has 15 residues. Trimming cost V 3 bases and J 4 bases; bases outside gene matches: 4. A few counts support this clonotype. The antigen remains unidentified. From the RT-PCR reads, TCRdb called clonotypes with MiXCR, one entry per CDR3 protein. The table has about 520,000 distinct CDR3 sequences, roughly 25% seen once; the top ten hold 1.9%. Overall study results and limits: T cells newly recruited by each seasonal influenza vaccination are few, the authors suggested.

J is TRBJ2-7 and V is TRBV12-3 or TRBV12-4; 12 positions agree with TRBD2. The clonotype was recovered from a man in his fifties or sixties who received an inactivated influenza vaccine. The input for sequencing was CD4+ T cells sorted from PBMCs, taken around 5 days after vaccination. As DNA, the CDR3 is TGTGCCAGCAGTTTTTCGCTAGCGGGGGGGTACGAGCAGTACTTC. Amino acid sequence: CASSFSLAGGYEQYF.